The sequence of this T cell receptor (beta chain) was determined in a study of low-dose radiotherapy and immunotherapy resistance in tumors. This clonotype was found many times. Covering alpha and beta chains, TRAV- and TRBV-specific primers were used for the first-strand cDNA. The authors amplified TCRs for 20 to 25 PCR cycles with a constant-region primer and a V-primer adapter. MiXCR was run by TCRdb on the reads, yielding one entry per CDR3 protein. The sample has 65,000 to 95,000 distinct CDR3 sequences; around 17% are singletons. Noted time point: after trial treatment. Described treatment: LDRT plus nivolumab, ipilimumab, low-dose cyclophosphamide and aspirin (RACIN trial). Donors were treated with nivolumab, ipilimumab, aspirin, and low-dose cyclophosphamide and radiotherapy. Those eligible were patients bearing advanced solid tumors lacking tumor-infiltrating lymphocytes. CDR3 length: 11 amino acids. The V gene's germline CDR1 is SQVTM and CDR2 ANQGSEA. V lost 6 bases to trimming and J lost 5 bases, with 10 bases between them.

The chain links TRBV29-1 to TRBJ1-1; unclear D gene. Sequencing used PBMCs, obtained after low-dose radiotherapy plus immunotherapy. The receptor was derived from a male donor with prostate cancer. The CDR3 bases are TGCAGCGTCCAGAGACAAACTGAAGCTTTCTTT. This translates into CSVQRQTEAFF.